The clone carrying this TCR beta chain was observed a few times. The data derive from a study of T-cell reconstitution after alpha-beta-depleted transplantation in children. TCRbeta library preparation incorporated unique molecular identifiers. TCRdb ran MiXCR on the PCR reads and lists one entry per CDR3 protein. The profile covers roughly 500,000 distinct CDR3 sequences, with approximately 16% appearing a single time and 3.3% taken by the ten largest. In germline, CDR1 is SQVTM, CDR2 ANQGSEA. The germline V and J ends were trimmed by 2 bases and 2 bases, with 10 bases remaining between them. The CDR3 runs 13 residues.

The sample was PBMCs from the stem cell graft donor, taken from the stem cell graft. This receptor was obtained from a human donor who donated a stem cell graft to a child with acute lymphoblastic leukemia. This chain connects TRBV29-1 to TRBJ2-7; possibly TRBD1 for D (5 bases). The CDR3 bases are TGCAGCGTTGAATTTGGACACCCCTACGAGCAGTACTTC. It codes for CSVEFGHPYEQYF.